These 29 T cell receptor beta chains originate from one sample sequenced in a study of blood T cells in healthy people across ages. The second PCR ran about 6 to 12 cycles with a sample-barcoded 5' primer and J-beta primers. Each CDR3 protein gets one entry after TCRdb re-called the 5' RACE reads with MiXCR. The data hold approximately 810,000 distinct CDR3 sequences, with under 35% observed a single time. The sequenced sample was blood. The origin of the receptors is an elderly woman in good health.

The sample holds many counts of this clonotype. The genes are TRBV29-1 and TRBJ1-1, with 7 bases that match TRBD1. The CDR3 length is 12 residues. Germline loops: CDR1 SQVTM, CDR2 ANQGSEA. V was clipped by 6 bases and J by 0 bases; unmatched bases: 1. The CDR3 is CSVGQMNTEAFF. The DNA for the CDR3 is TGCAGCGTGGGACAGATGAACACTGAAGCTTTCTTT.

The genes are TRBV20-1 and TRBJ1-5, with TRBD1 identical over 7 bases. CDR3 length: 15 residues. CDR1 DFQATT and CDR2 SNEGSKA come from the germline V gene (reference sequence). V lost 2 bases and J lost 9; bases outside the gene matches: 13. The CDR3 DNA is TGCAGTGCTAGATCCAGGGGGGGGGCCCTGGGGCCCCAGCATTTT. Protein product: CSARSRGGALGPQHF.

As for this clonotype: This clone may be a read error of a much larger clone one base away. The chain couples TRBV12-3 or TRBV12-4 to TRBJ2-3; 7 bases are shared with TRBD1. The CDR3 loop spans 16 amino acids. With 7 bases clipped from V and 2 bases from J, the junction kept 12 bases outside the gene matches. The CDR3 region is CASTHDRAGSTDTQYF. DNA of the CDR3: TGTGCCAGCACTCATGACAGGGCTGGGTCCACAGATACGCAGTATTTT.

This clonotype occurred a few times. This chain links TRBV5-1 with TRBJ1-5, with D unresolved. The CDR3 loop spans 12 amino acids. V gave up 4 bases and J gave up 11 bases, with 13 bases separating them. CDR1 is SGHRS, CDR2 YFSETQ, per germline. The CDR3: CASSDLQGSQHF. In nucleotides, the CDR3 is TGCGCCAGCAGCGATCTACAAGGCTCCCAGCATTTT.

The rearrangement links TRBV3-1 to TRBJ2-5; TRBD2 agrees at 10 bases. The V segment lost 5 bases and the J segment 4 bases; nucleotides outside the gene matches: 4. The CDR3 is made up of 14 amino acids. CDR1 is LGHDT, CDR2 YNNKEL, per germline (reference sequence). The chain's CDR3 is CASSTSSGGETQYF. CDR3 bases: TGTGCCAGCAGCACCTCTAGCGGGGGAGAGACCCAGTACTTC.

This clonotype was counted many times. DNA for the CDR3: TGTGCCAGCAGCTCCGAGCGGGGGGGCCGGGAGACCCAGTACTTC. Its translation: CASSSERGGRETQYF. This chain uses TRBV7-2 with TRBJ2-5; TRBD2 matches at 10 bases. The CDR3 totals 15 residues. CDR1 and CDR2 (germline): SGHTA, FQGNSA. V shed 4 bases and J 5 bases; nucleotides not matched to a gene: 7.

This clonotype has just a few counts. The chain uses TRBV12-3 or TRBV12-4 and TRBJ2-1, with D perhaps TRBD1 (6 bases). The CDR3 totals 15 residues. Trimming cost V 5 bases and J 1 base, with 12 bases left between them. Written as DNA, the CDR3 is TGTGCCAGCAGTCTATGGACAGTTTCCTACAATGAGCAGTTCTTC. It yields the protein CASSLWTVSYNEQFF.

This clonotype showed up just a few times. This chain joins TRBV6-5 and TRBJ2-5; 8 bases are a match to TRBD2. This CDR3 has 12 residues. From germline, CDR1 is MNHEY and CDR2 SVGAGI. CDR3 bases: TGTGCAACATCGGGGGGGTGGGAGACCCAGTACTTC. It encodes CATSGGWETQYF.

Turning to this clonotype: A much bigger clone sits one base away, suggesting this may be a read error. The J gene is TRBJ2-5, the V gene TRBV5-1, with a weak D call TRBD1 (7 bases). Germline values: CDR1 SGHRS, CDR2 YFSETQ. The CDR3 runs 15 residues. CDR3 nucleotides: TGCACCAGCATAGCAGGGGGGACCAAATCCGAGACCCAGTACTTC. Translating gives CTSIAGGTKSETQYF.

As to this clonotype: Likely a read error: the CDR3 ends without its conserved phenylalanine or tryptophan. This sequence joins TRBV6-6 and TRBJ2-2; 7 positions agree with TRBD2. This CDR3 is built from 13 residues. Germline V gene sequence: CDR1 MNHNY, CDR2 SVGAGI (reference sequence). Germline trimming cut 6 bases from V and 5 bases from J; bases unmatched to any gene: 3. In DNA, the CDR3 is TGTGCCAGCAGCCGACTAGCAACCGGGGAGCTGTTTGTT. As protein: CASSRLATGELFV.

This clonotype was recorded many times. The chain joins TRBV7-2 to TRBJ2-5; 7 bases align to TRBD1. V trimming: 1 base; J trimming: 2 bases; junction bases outside the gene matches: 1. The CDR3 is 14 residues long. The germline CDR1 and CDR2 sequences are SGHTA and FQGNSA. This CDR3 is CASSLDRGQETQYF. CDR3 sequence (DNA): TGTGCCAGCAGCTTAGACAGGGGACAAGAGACCCAGTACTTC.

This CDR3 is CASSPFFGLRGNTEAFF. CDR3 nucleotides: TGTGCCAGCAGCCCATTTTTTGGATTACGGGGGAACACTGAAGCTTTCTTT. This chain uses TRBV7-9 with TRBJ1-1; D remains unclear. Germline CDR1 is SEHNR and CDR2 is FQNEAQ (reference sequence). The germline V and J ends were trimmed by 5 bases and 1 base, with 20 bases remaining between them. The length of the CDR3 is 17 residues.

This clonotype has more than one count but fewer than ten. A much larger clone lies a single base off, so this may be a read error. The V and J genes are TRBV5-1 and TRBJ2-1; D not certain. The end of the DNA aligns better with TRBJ2-7, so the J call may be wrong. The CDR3 totals 16 residues. Germline V gene sequence: CDR1 SGHRS, CDR2 YFSETQ. The CDR3 is CASSEQGPSSYNEQYF. CDR3 coding DNA: TGCGCCAGCAGCGAACAAGGACCGAGCTCCTACAATGAGCAGTACTTC.

J is TRBJ1-4 and V is TRBV12-3 or TRBV12-4; TRBD1 aligns across 8 bases. This CDR3 has 15 residues. The J segment lost 8 bases and the V segment lost 5 bases, leaving 10 bases of the junction unmatched. As DNA, the CDR3 is TGTGCCAGCAGTCTACAGACAGGGGTAGGCGAAAAACTGTTTTTT. It translates to CASSLQTGVGEKLFF.

Of note for this clonotype: This may be a read error, as it is one base from a much larger clone. The chain employs TRBV12-3 or TRBV12-4 and TRBJ1-1; possibly TRBD1 for D (6 bases). CDR3 length: 14 residues. CDR3: CAGSPRAGATEAFF. CDR3 nucleotide sequence: TGTGCCGGCAGTCCCAGGGCAGGGGCTACTGAAGCTTTCTTT.

The chain has TRBV7-2 and TRBJ2-1; 10 positions match TRBD2. CDR3 length equals 17 residues. The V gene end was trimmed by 5 bases and the J gene end by 8 bases; junction bases not matched to a gene: 15. Germline loops: CDR1 SGHTA, CDR2 FQGNSA. CDR3 sequence (DNA): TGTGCCAGCAGCCCGCACCTCCTAGCGGGAGAGGGGGATGAGCAGTTCTTC. This translates into CASSPHLLAGEGDEQFF.

The chain couples TRBV6-2 or TRBV6-3 to TRBJ2-5, with 13 positions matching TRBD2. The CDR3 spans 16 residues. Germline CDR1 is MNHEY and CDR2 is SVGEGT. V gave up 6 bases and J gave up 2 bases; unmatched junction bases: 6. CDR3: CASRSWTSGGQETQYF. The CDR3 DNA sequence: TGTGCCAGCAGAAGTTGGACTAGCGGGGGACAAGAGACCCAGTACTTC.

This clonotype was found many times. This sequence joins TRBV27 and TRBJ2-7, with D perhaps being TRBD1 or TRBD2 (8 bases each). The CDR3 consists of 16 residues. With 6 bases removed from V and 2 bases from J, the gap between germline ends came to 20 bases. Germline CDR1 MNHEY, CDR2 SMNVEV (reference sequence). CDR3 amino acids: CASSGGGTGLTYEQYF. CDR3 coding DNA: TGTGCCAGCAGCGGGGGGGGGACAGGATTGACCTACGAGCAGTACTTC.

This clonotype has a handful of counts. A much larger clonotype is one base distant, so this may be a read error. The chain is built from TRBV7-8 and TRBJ2-7, with TRBD2 as a possible D gene (6 bases). The CDR3 consists of 15 residues. Germline CDR1 SGHVS, CDR2 FQNEAQ. The germline V and J ends were trimmed by 0 bases and 7 bases, with 16 bases remaining between them. The CDR3 DNA reads TGTGCCAGCAGCTTAGCAGCGGCGGGGTACAATGAGCAGTACTTC. It yields the protein CASSLAAAGYNEQYF. Full variable domain (rest looked up from reference TRBV7-8 and TRBJ2-7): GAGVSQSPRYKVAKRGQDVALRCDPISGHVSLFWYQQALGQGPEFLTYFQNEAQLDKSGLPSDRFFAERPEGSVSTLKIQRTQQEDSAVYLCASSLAAAGYNEQYFGPGTRLTVT.

This clonotype was seen ten or more times. The chain links TRBV6-4 to TRBJ2-3, with TRBD1 matching 10 bases. The CDR3 loop spans 17 amino acids. Germline V gene lookup returns CDR1 MRHNA and CDR2 SNTAGT. The junction had 7 bases not matched to a gene; V was cut back by 4 bases and J by 0 bases. The CDR3 DNA reads TGTGCCAGCAGTGGTATTCCGGGACAGGGGAGCACAGATACGCAGTATTTT. It codes for CASSGIPGQGSTDTQYF.

This clonotype was counted a single time. The V call is TRBV5-1, the J call TRBJ2-7, with D hard to call. The CDR3 is made up of 13 amino acids. Germline loops: CDR1 SGHRS, CDR2 YFSETQ. The ends were cut back, 5 bases at V and 3 bases at J, with 12 bases in the middle. The CDR3 spells CASRPSTGYEQYF. Written as DNA, the CDR3 is TGCGCCAGCAGGCCGTCGACGGGCTACGAGCAGTACTTC.

This clonotype showed up many times. V and J are TRBV7-2 and TRBJ2-7, with D perhaps given as TRBD1 or TRBD2 (5 bases each). Trimming removed 3 bases at V and 4 bases at J, with 13 bases between. From germline, CDR1 is SGHTA and CDR2 FQGNSA. The CDR3 is 14 amino acids. CDR3 sequence: CASSFNRDLYEQYF. CDR3 nucleotides: TGTGCCAGCAGCTTTAACCGGGACCTTTACGAGCAGTACTTC.

This clonotype was counted a single time. The chain has TRBV7-6 and TRBJ2-3, with TRBD2 matching over 9 bases. V shed 1 base and J 3 bases; nucleotides not matched to a gene: 2. This CDR3 contains 15 residues. In germline, CDR1 is SGHVS, CDR2 FNYEAQ. Written as DNA, the CDR3 is TGTGCCAGCAGCTTAGGGACTAGCGCTACAGATACGCAGTATTTT. Amino acids: CASSLGTSATDTQYF.

This chain links TRBV7-2 with TRBJ2-4, with 11 nucleotides matching TRBD1. TRBJ2-7 explains the end of the DNA better; the J call may be wrong. Germline CDR1 and CDR2: SGHTA and FQGNSA. There are 15 residues in the CDR3. The CDR3 protein is CASSPRDRGFNEQYF. The CDR3 bases are TGTGCCAGCAGCCCACGGGACAGGGGGTTCAACGAGCAGTACTTC.

This clonotype has just a few counts. The chain uses TRBV7-2 and TRBJ1-1; weak D call: TRBD1 (5 bases). The CDR3 is made up of 13 amino acids. Trimming took 1 base from V and 4 from J, leaving 7 bases between them. Germline CDR1 is SGHTA and CDR2 is FQGNSA. The CDR3 loop reads CASSLVGATEAFF. DNA of the CDR3: TGTGCCAGCAGCTTAGTAGGGGCCACTGAAGCTTTCTTT.

The chain recombines TRBV4-3 with TRBJ1-2; D unclear. Trimming stripped 2 bases from V and 4 bases from J, with 8 bases between. The CDR3 consists of 13 residues. Germline CDR1 and CDR2: LGHNA and YSLEER. CDR3 in amino acids: CASSQQVSYGYTF. The CDR3 DNA reads TGCGCCAGCAGCCAACAGGTATCCTATGGCTACACCTTC.

This clonotype has a count of ten or more. The chain combines TRBV7-9 with TRBJ1-2, with 8 bases aligning to TRBD1. The germline V gene has CDR1 SEHNR and CDR2 FQNEAQ (reference sequence). The ends lost 3 bases at V and 6 bases at J; junction bases unmatched: 6. The CDR3 is made up of 14 amino acids. For the CDR3, the DNA is TGTGCCAGCAGCTTCGACCAGGGGGCTGATGGCTACACCTTC. Translated: CASSFDQGADGYTF. Supplemented by reference TRBV7-9 and TRBJ1-2, the full variable domain reads DTGVSQNPRHKITKRGQNVTFRCDPISEHNRLYWYRQTLGQGPEFLTYFQNEAQLEKSRLLSDRFSAERPKGSFSTLEIQRTEQGDSAMYLCASSFDQGADGYTFGSGTRLTVV.

This clonotype appeared a single time. With a much larger clone just one base away, this may be a read error. This chain joins TRBV7-2 and TRBJ1-6; the D gene is possibly TRBD1 (5 bases). This CDR3 spans 15 amino acids. The germline V gene encodes CDR1 SGHTA and CDR2 FQGNSA. Trimming cost V 2 bases and J 9 bases, with 14 bases left between them. CDR3 bases: TGTGCCAGCAGCTTACGGCAGGGCCATAGTTCACCCCTCCACTTT. Amino acids: CASSLRQGHSSPLHF.

CDR3 nucleotide sequence: TGTGCCAGCAGCCTCCAAACGGGGGTGAACACTGAAGCTTTCTTT. It yields the protein CASSLQTGVNTEAFF. This chain uses TRBV7-2 with TRBJ1-1; perhaps TRBD1 as D (5 bases). Per germline, CDR1 SGHTA and CDR2 FQGNSA. The V end lost 5 bases, the J end lost 0 bases, and 13 bases lay between the germline ends. The CDR3 has 15 residues. Together with reference TRBV7-2 and TRBJ1-1, the CDR3 gives the full variable domain: GAGVSQSPSNKVTEKGKDVELRCDPISGHTALYWYRQSLGQGLEFLIYFQGNSAPDKSGLPSDRFSAERTGGSVSTLTIQRTQQEDSAVYLCASSLQTGVNTEAFFGQGTRLTVV.